This is a list of T cell receptor beta chains from one sample in a study of blood T cells in healthy people across ages. TCRdb fed the 5' RACE reads into MiXCR, producing one record per CDR3 protein. The sample has about 580,000 distinct CDR3 sequences, 45% to 55% seen once. Input material: blood. The receptors derive from an elderly man in good health. The CDR3 runs from the conserved cysteine through the conserved F or W. A D gene is named only where the DNA matches it firmly. Clone size is given for some rows only: seen once, a few or many times, or a class if the clone is expanded.

CDR3nt,CDR3aa,v_gene,j_gene,abundance,d_gene
TGTGCCAGCACACTGGGTCAAAACTACTACGAGCAGTACTTC,CASTLGQNYYEQYF,TRBV7-2,TRBJ2-7,-,-
TGTGCCAGCAGTGAAGCGGTGGGGGGCACAGATACGCAGTATTTT,CASSEAVGGTDTQYF,TRBV2,TRBJ2-3,-,-
TGCGCCAGCAGTGAAAGTTCCGCGGGGGGGTCGGATACGCAGTATTTT,CASSESSAGGSDTQYF,TRBV10-1,TRBJ2-3,many,TRBD2
TGTGCCAGCTTCGCACAGATATCTAACTATGGCTACACCTTC,CASFAQISNYGYTF,TRBV18,TRBJ1-2,-,-
TGTGCCAGCAGTCAGGACTGGAGCGAGCAGTACTTC,CASSQDWSEQYF,TRBV6-5,TRBJ2-7,many,-
TGCGCCAGCAGCCAACTAGCGGGAAACTACAATGAGCAGTTCTTC,CASSQLAGNYNEQFF,TRBV4-3,TRBJ2-1,few,TRBD2
TGCGCCAGCAGCCAAGGGCCCGCAGATACGCAGTATTTT,CASSQGPADTQYF,TRBV4-3,TRBJ2-3,-,-
TGTGCCAGCAGCTCTATTGGGACCCAGTACCAAGAGACCCAGTACTTC,CASSSIGTQYQETQYF,TRBV5-6,TRBJ2-5,-,-
TGCGCCAGCAGCCAAGATCGTGAAGCGGGAGGGACTCTGGATACGCAGTATTTT,CASSQDREAGGTLDTQYF,TRBV4-1,TRBJ2-3,once,TRBD2
TGTGCCAGCAATAACCGGGACAGGGCCCACGAGCAGTACTTC,CASNNRDRAHEQYF,TRBV11-2,TRBJ2-7,-,TRBD1
TGTGCCAGCAGCCACCGACAGGGCGGTGAAAAACTGTTTTTT,CASSHRQGGEKLFF,TRBV7-9,TRBJ1-4,-,TRBD1
TGCAGCGTTGAGGTCCTAGTGATCGAGAACAATGAGCAGTTCTTC,CSVEVLVIENNEQFF,TRBV29-1,TRBJ2-1,-,-
TGTGCCAGCAGTTTTCCGGGACTAGCGGGGGGGCTGGGGGAGACCCAGTACTTC,CASSFPGLAGGLGETQYF,TRBV7-2,TRBJ2-5,-,TRBD2
TGCAGCGTGGAGGTCTCAGGGACCGCCCGGGAAAAACTGTTTTTT,CSVEVSGTAREKLFF,TRBV29-1,TRBJ1-4,once,-
TGTGCCAGCAGCACTATTTCCGGGACTAGCTCCTACGAGCAGTACTTC,CASSTISGTSSYEQYF,TRBV7-8,TRBJ2-7,-,TRBD2
TGTGCCAGCACTCTTTGGGGGCCTACGATCACAGATACGCAGTATTTT,CASTLWGPTITDTQYF,TRBV6-2/TRBV6-3,TRBJ2-3,-,-
TGTGCCAGCAGTTTATATCCCAACAATGAGCAGTTCTTC,CASSLYPNNEQFF,TRBV12-3/TRBV12-4,TRBJ2-1,-,-
TGTGCCAGCAGTACACCCGGGACAGCCCCCTACGAGCAGTACTTC,CASSTPGTAPYEQYF,TRBV28,TRBJ2-7,-,TRBD1
TGCAGCATGGTAGGGTGGAGGGATGAGCAGTTCTTC,CSMVGWRDEQFF,TRBV29-1,TRBJ2-1,-,-
TGTGCCAGCAGCTTAGCAGGGAAGAACTACGAGCAGTACTTC,CASSLAGKNYEQYF,TRBV7-2,TRBJ2-7,-,-
TGTGCCAGCAGCCAAAGTAGCGCGATCACAGATACGCAGTATTTT,CASSQSSAITDTQYF,TRBV4-2,TRBJ2-3,many,-